This T cell receptor (beta chain) was identified during a study of CD8 T cells in ankylosing spondylitis. This clonotype was counted ten times or more. Its specificity is not known. With 4 bases clipped from V and 4 bases from J, the junction kept 8 bases outside the gene matches. CDR1 and CDR2 from the germline V gene are SGHAT and FQNNGV. CDR3 length: 16 residues. General observations from the study: One TCR beta motif, made up of 7 or 8 highly homologous variants, appeared characteristic of ankylosing spondylitis blood. Clones linked to disease, bearing a CD8+ phenotype, were relatively rare in peripheral blood.

A single record per CDR3 protein comes from TCRdb applying MiXCR to the 5' RACE reads. The sample includes about 130,000 distinct CDR3 sequences, roughly 7.3% seen only once; the top ten take 9.5% to 15%. This chain connects TRBV11-2 to TRBJ2-1; TRBD2 matches 9 bases. The specimen sequenced was blood, either unsorted or a sorted T cell fraction (not recorded which). The clonotype comes from a male donor with ankylosing spondylitis or in good health (not recorded which). For the CDR3, the DNA is TGTGCCAGCAGCTCGATTAGTAGCGGGGGATACAATGAGCAGTTCTTC. The encoded protein is CASSSISSGGYNEQFF. The variable domain in full, completed from reference TRBV11-2 and TRBJ2-1, reads EAGVAQSPRYKIIEKRQSVAFWCNPISGHATLYWYQQILGQGPKLLIQFQNNGVVDDSQLPKDRFSAERLKGVDSTLKIQPAKLEDSAVYLCASSSISSGGYNEQFFGPGTRLTVL.